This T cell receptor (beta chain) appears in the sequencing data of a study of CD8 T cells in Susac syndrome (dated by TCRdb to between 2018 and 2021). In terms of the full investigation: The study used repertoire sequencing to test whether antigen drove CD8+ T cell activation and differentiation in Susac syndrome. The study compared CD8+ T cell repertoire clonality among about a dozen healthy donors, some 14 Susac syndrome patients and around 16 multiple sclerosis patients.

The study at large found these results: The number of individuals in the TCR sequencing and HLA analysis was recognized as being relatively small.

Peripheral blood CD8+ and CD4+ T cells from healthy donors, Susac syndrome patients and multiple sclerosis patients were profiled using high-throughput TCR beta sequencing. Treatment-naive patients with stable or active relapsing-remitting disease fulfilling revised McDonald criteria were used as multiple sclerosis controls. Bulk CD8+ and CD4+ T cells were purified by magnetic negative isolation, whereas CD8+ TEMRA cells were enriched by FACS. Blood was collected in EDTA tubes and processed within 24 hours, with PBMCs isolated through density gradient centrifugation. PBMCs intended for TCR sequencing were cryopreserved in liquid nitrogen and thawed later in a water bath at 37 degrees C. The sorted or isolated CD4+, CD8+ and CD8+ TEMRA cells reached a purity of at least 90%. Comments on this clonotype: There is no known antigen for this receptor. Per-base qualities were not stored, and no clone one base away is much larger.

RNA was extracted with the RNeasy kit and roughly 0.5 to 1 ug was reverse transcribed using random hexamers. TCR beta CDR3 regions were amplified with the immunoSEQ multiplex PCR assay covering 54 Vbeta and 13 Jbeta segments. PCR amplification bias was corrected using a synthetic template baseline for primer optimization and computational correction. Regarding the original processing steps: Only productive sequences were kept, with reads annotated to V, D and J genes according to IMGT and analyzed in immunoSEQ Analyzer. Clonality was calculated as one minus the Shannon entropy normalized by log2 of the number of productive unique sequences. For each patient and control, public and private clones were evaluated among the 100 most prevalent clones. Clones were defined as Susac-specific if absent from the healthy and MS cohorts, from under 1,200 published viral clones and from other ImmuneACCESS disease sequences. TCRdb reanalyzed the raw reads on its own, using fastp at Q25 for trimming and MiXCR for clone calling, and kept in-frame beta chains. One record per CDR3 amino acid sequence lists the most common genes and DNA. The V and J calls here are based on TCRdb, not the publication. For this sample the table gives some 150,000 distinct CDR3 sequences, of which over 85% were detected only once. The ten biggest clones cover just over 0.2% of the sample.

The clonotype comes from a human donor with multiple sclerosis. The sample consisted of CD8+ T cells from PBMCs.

The CDR3 region reads CASSPVAGVETQYF. The DNA sequence is as follows: TGTGCCAGCAGCCCAGTAGCGGGAGTCGAGACCCAGTACTTC. In this chain, TRBV6-2 or TRBV6-3 is recombined with TRBJ2-5; the central 9 bases match TRBD2. CDR1 and CDR2 are read off the germline V gene as MNHEY and SVGEGT. Clipping removes 6 bases from V and 5 bases from J, with 7 as the unmatched junction base count. From the cysteine up to the phenylalanine, the CDR3 has a length of 14 residues. Just CDR3 DNA is preserved here, 42 bases in frame from base 1.